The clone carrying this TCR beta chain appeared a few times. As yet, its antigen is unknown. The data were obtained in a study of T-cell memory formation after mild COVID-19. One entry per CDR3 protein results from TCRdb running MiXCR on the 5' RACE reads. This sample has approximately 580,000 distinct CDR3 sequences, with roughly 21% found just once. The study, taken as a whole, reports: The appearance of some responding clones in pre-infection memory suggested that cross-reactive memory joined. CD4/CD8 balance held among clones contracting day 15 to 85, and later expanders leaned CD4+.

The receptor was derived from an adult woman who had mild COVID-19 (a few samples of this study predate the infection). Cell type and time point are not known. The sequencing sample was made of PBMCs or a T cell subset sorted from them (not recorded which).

CDR3 amino acids: CASSPGGGGIYGYTF. CDR3 nucleotide sequence: TGTGCCAGCAGCCCAGGAGGGGGCGGGATCTATGGCTACACCTTC. This chain connects TRBV7-2 to TRBJ1-2, with 7 bases fitting TRBD1. Germline-derived CDR1 and CDR2 are SGHTA and FQGNSA. This CDR3 is 15 amino acids long. The trim removed 5 bases at V and 4 bases at J, leaving 10 bases unmatched.